The T cell receptor (beta chain) under discussion was sequenced for a study of blood T cell repertoires in COVID-19. Turning to the study itself: The cDNA or gDNA used as material had been derived from T cells, B-cell-depleted T cells, or PBMCs.

As originally analysed: Reference gene primer amplification gave estimated nucleated cell counts. TCRdb's table, derived via immunoSEQ multiplex PCR, lists solely in-frame clones and lacks some. D and trimming come from the DNA, and the V and J calls and clone size come from that table. In the table there are 100,000 to 120,000 clones, 80% to 90% of which are singletons. CDR1 is SGHAT, CDR2 FQNNGV, per germline. The CDR3 is 14 residues long. V shed 6 bases and J shed 4 bases, with 13 bases lying between them. This TCR derives from a woman aged 70-85 years with acute or convalescent COVID-19. The sample consisted of peripheral blood. The rearrangement joins TRBV11-2 to TRBJ2-1, with unresolved D. The CDR3 bases are TGTGCCAGCAGTAGGTCCGGGTTTTACAATGAGCAGTTCTTC. Residues: CASSRSGFYNEQFF.